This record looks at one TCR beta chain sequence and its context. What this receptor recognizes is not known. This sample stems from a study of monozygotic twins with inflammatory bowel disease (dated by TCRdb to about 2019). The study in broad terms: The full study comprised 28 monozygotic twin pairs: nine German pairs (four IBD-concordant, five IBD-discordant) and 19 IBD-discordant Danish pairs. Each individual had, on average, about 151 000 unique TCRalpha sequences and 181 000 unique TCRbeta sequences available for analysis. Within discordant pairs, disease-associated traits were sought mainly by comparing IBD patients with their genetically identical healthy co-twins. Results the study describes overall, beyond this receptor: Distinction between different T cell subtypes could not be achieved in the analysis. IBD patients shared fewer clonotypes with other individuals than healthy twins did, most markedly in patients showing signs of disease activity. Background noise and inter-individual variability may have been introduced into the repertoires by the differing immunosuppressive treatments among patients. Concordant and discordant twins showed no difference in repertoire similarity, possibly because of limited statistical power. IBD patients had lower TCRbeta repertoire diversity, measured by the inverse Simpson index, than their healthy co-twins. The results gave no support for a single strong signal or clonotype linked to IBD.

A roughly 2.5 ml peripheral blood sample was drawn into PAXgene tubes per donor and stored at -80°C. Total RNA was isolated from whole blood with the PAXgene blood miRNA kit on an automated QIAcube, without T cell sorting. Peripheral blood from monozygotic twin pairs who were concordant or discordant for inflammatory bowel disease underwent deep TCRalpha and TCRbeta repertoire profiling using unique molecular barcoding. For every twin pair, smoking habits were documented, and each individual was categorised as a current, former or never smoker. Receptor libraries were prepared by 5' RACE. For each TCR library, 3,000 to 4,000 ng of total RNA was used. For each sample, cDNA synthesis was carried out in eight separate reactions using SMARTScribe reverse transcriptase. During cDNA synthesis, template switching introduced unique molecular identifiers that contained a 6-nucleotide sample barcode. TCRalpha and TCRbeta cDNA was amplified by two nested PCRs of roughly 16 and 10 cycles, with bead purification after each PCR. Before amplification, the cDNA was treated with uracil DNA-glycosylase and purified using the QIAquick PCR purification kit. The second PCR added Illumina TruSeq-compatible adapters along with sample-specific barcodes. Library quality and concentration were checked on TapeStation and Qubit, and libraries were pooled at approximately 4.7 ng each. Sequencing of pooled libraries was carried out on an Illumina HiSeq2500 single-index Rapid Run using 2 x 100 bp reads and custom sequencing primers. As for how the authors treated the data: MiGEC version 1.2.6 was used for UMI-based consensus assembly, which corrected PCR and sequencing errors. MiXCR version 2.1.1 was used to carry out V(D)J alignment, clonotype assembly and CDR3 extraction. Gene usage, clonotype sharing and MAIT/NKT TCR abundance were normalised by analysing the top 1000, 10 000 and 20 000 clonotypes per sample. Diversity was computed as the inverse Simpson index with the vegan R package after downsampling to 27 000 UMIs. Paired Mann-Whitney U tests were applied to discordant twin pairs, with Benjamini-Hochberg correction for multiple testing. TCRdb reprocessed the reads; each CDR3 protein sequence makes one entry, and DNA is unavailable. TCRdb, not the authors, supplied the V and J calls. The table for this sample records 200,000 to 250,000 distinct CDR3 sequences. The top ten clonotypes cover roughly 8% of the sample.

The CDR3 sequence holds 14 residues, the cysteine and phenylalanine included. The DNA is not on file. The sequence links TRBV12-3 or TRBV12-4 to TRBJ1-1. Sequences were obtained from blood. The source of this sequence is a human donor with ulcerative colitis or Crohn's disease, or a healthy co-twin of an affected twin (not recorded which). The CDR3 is CASSFSLADSEAFF.